This T cell receptor (beta chain) is from a study of T cells in Graves' hyperthyroidism and ophthalmopathy. RNA transcripts provided the source from which TCR beta CDR3 regions were amplified. An initial round of RT-PCR targeting the TCR CDR3 relied on the HTBI primer set. TCRdb processed the multiplex PCR reads anew with MiXCR; each CDR3 protein has one entry. The sample holds around 400,000 distinct CDR3 sequences, 25% seen once. The CDR3 length is 14 residues. The germline CDR1 and CDR2 sequences are MNHEY and SVGEGT. Trimming removed 5 bases at V and 0 bases at J, with 10 bases between. This TCR derives from a man aged 50 to 59 with Graves' hyperthyroidism. Source material: blood. The chain recombines TRBV6-2 or TRBV6-3 with TRBJ1-1, with unresolved D. The CDR3 is CASSQLQMNTEAFF. The CDR3 bases are TGTGCCAGCAGTCAACTTCAAATGAACACTGAAGCTTTCTTT.